The entry below gives a single TCR beta chain sequence along with its context. The data belong to a study of long-term antiretroviral therapy in people with HIV. CDR3 length equals 15 residues. CDR1 and CDR2 (germline): PRHDT, FYEKMQ (reference sequence). V was cut by 7 bases and J by 0 bases, with 10 bases left in between. Assay version v3.0 of immunoSEQ was used, and it was run at survey level. Only in-frame clones appear in the TCRdb table, and some are missing; sequencing was by immunoSEQ multiplex PCR. This sample carries about 17,000 clones, about 80% of them seen once, and the ten largest clones take roughly 9%.

This sequence originates from a man aged 45 to 65 with HIV. The starting material was unsorted PBMCs, obtained 0.3 years before starting antiretroviral therapy. V usage is TRBV13 and J usage is TRBJ1-6; D is undetermined. CDR3 bases: TGTGCCAGCAACGCCCGGGGCTCCTATAATTCACCCCTCCACTTT. The encoded protein is CASNARGSYNSPLHF.